What follows are 18 T cell receptor beta chains derived from one specimen sequenced in a study of T cell repertoires in cytomegalovirus infection. TCRdb passed the reads through MiXCR, listing each CDR3 protein once. The repertoire includes about half a million distinct CDR3 sequences, 30% to 40% of them detected once, and 17% sits in the top ten. Antigens of these TCRs are unknown. The sequencing here drew on cultured PBMCs, taken from culture after CMV antigen stimulation. The receptors here all came from a human donor in good health (CMV status not recorded). Some clones in this sample may be carry-over from other donors' samples.

The chain recombines TRBV19 with TRBJ1-1; no clear D. The V gene lost 6 bases and the J gene lost 1 base, with 15 bases spanning the gap. Germline V CDR1 and CDR2: LNHDA, SQIVND (reference sequence). The CDR3 is 15 residues long. The CDR3 sequence is CASSSPGSRNTEAFF. Written as DNA, the CDR3 is TGTGCCAGTAGCTCCCCTGGGTCGAGGAACACTGAAGCTTTCTTT.

V and J are TRBV28 and TRBJ2-2; D may be TRBD2 (6 bases). V was cut by 3 bases and J by 4 bases, with 9 bases left in between. The CDR3 extends over 14 amino acids. Per germline, CDR1 MDHEN and CDR2 SYDVKM. CDR3 coding DNA: TGTGCCAGCAGTTTCGGGGGAATCACCGGGGAGCTGTTTTTT. Residues: CASSFGGITGELFF.

The rearrangement joins TRBV7-2 to TRBJ1-5, with D uncertain. CDR3 length equals 13 residues. V was cut by 2 bases and J by 6 bases, with 8 bases left in between. In germline, CDR1 is SGHTA, CDR2 FQGNSA. The CDR3 DNA follows: TGTGCCAGCAGCTTAAATTCCGTTCAGCCCCAGCATTTT. Protein: CASSLNSVQPQHF.

Only one count was recorded for this clonotype. The chain is built from TRBV27 and TRBJ2-1, with D tentatively TRBD1 (6 bases). The germline CDR1 and CDR2 sequences are MNHEY and SMNVEV (reference sequence). V lost 8 bases and J lost 0, with 14 bases in between. CDR3 size: 15 residues. As DNA, the CDR3 is TGTGCCAGCTGGCCCCAGGGGATCTCCTACAATGAGCAGTTCTTC. Translating gives CASWPQGISYNEQFF.

Only a few counts were recorded for this clonotype. Here the CDR3 reads CASSPGLAGPTDTQYF. The CDR3 DNA follows: TGTGCCAGCAGCCCTGGACTAGCGGGGCCCACAGATACGCAGTATTTT. This chain joins TRBV7-9 and TRBJ2-3; 12 nucleotides align to TRBD2. Germline values: CDR1 SEHNR, CDR2 FQNEAQ (reference sequence). Trimming took 5 bases from V and 2 from J; bases not matched to a gene: 5. This CDR3 region has 16 residues.

This rearrangement joins TRBV28 to TRBJ1-1; D possibly corresponds to TRBD1 (6 bases). There are 15 residues in the CDR3. Germline V lookup: CDR1 MDHEN, CDR2 SYDVKM. Trimming took off 2 bases at V and 2 bases at J, with 12 bases between the two ends. CDR3 region: CASSLASGGNTEAFF. The DNA of the CDR3 is TGTGCCAGCAGTTTAGCTTCCGGGGGCAACACTGAAGCTTTCTTT.

The chain has TRBV24-1 and TRBJ2-5; 9 bases line up with TRBD1. The germline V gene encodes CDR1 KGHDR and CDR2 SFDVKD. The length of the CDR3 is 16 residues. V dropped 0 bases and J dropped 4; count of bases not matched to a gene: 5. CDR3 region: CATSDLAGQGLETQYF. CDR3 nucleotides: TGTGCCACCAGTGATTTGGCGGGACAGGGTTTAGAGACCCAGTACTTC.

The rearrangement joins TRBV28 to TRBJ2-5, with D perhaps TRBD1 (6 bases). With 6 bases removed from V and 6 bases from J, the gap between germline ends came to 20 bases. Germline-derived CDR1 and CDR2 are MDHEN and SYDVKM. This CDR3 region has 15 residues. CDR3 protein: CASRRLTTGDKTQYF. CDR3 nucleotides: TGTGCCAGCAGGCGGTTGACGACAGGCGACAAGACCCAGTACTTC.

The chain uses TRBV4-2 and TRBJ2-5, with D perhaps TRBD1 (7 bases). With 5 bases removed from V and 4 bases from J, the gap between germline ends came to 11 bases. Germline CDR1 LGHNA, CDR2 YNFKEQ. The CDR3 spans 13 residues. CDR3 sequence (DNA): TGTGCCAGCAGCGGACAGGAGGGAGAGACCCAGTACTTC. Translated: CASSGQEGETQYF.

The table lists this clonotype with a few counts. CDR3 bases: TGCGCCAGCAGCCAAGAGGGGTTTTCCTACGAGCAGTACTTC. Amino acids: CASSQEGFSYEQYF. This chain joins TRBV4-1 and TRBJ2-7; D is uncertain. The CDR3 has 14 amino acids. Germline lookup yields CDR1 MGHRA and CDR2 YSYEKL. V gave up 0 bases and J gave up 1 base, with 7 bases separating them.

V usage is TRBV7-8 and J usage is TRBJ2-7; TRBD1 matches at 9 bases. Losses at the gene ends were 1 base for V and 7 bases for J; bases not matched to a gene: 5. The CDR3 runs 14 residues. Per the germline V gene, CDR1 is SGHVS and CDR2 is FQNEAQ. CDR3 sequence: CASSLVMDRGEQYV. The CDR3 DNA is TGTGCCAGCAGCTTAGTGATGGACAGGGGTGAGCAGTACGTC.

The chain couples TRBV7-9 to TRBJ2-2; 7 nucleotides agree with TRBD1. This CDR3 contains 15 residues. The germline CDR1 and CDR2 sequences are SEHNR and FQNEAQ (reference sequence). Germline trimming cut 4 bases from V and 3 bases from J; bases unmatched to any gene: 5. The DNA of the CDR3 is TGTGCCAGCAGCTCACAGGGACAGTACACCGGGGAGCTGTTTTTT. Encoded protein: CASSSQGQYTGELFF.

This chain links TRBV27 with TRBJ2-7, with D tentatively TRBD2 (5 bases). The CDR3 is made up of 13 amino acids. The germline gives CDR1 MNHEY, CDR2 SMNVEV (reference sequence). Trimming took 4 bases from V and 7 from J, leaving 14 bases between them. The CDR3 DNA is TGTGCCAGCAGTTCGGTTCTAGCAGCAGAGCAGTACTTC. Amino acids: CASSSVLAAEQYF.

The chain links TRBV27 to TRBJ2-1, with 7 positions matching TRBD2. The germline V gene encodes CDR1 MNHEY and CDR2 SMNVEV (reference sequence). The CDR3 sequence is 13 residues long. V was clipped by 7 bases and J by 3 bases; unmatched bases: 3. The CDR3 region has the DNA TGTGCCAGCATCCCTAGCGGCTACAATGAGCAGTTCTTC. Translation gives CASIPSGYNEQFF.

This clonotype was seen ten or more times. V is TRBV7-2 and J is TRBJ1-2; no definite D call. The CDR3 sequence is 14 residues long. V shed 5 bases and J shed 0 bases, with 10 bases lying between them. The germline gives CDR1 SGHTA, CDR2 FQGNSA. The CDR3 DNA sequence: TGTGCCAGCAGCCACGGGAGCCCTAACTATGGCTACACCTTC. Translating gives CASSHGSPNYGYTF.

The chain combines TRBV11-2 with TRBJ2-4; the D call may be TRBD1 or TRBD2 (5 bases each). Germline assignment: CDR1 SGHAT and CDR2 FQNNGV. The CDR3 runs to 21 residues. V lost 1 base and J 0 bases, leaving 25 bases between the germline ends. DNA of the CDR3: TGTGCCAGCAGCTTAGCTAATAGCGCGAACCTACCTAGGGGAGCCAAAAACATTCAGTACTTC. Its protein is CASSLANSANLPRGAKNIQYF.

This clonotype came up a few times. The V gene is TRBV18, the J gene TRBJ1-2; D may be TRBD1 (6 bases). The CDR3 totals 15 residues. CDR1 and CDR2 (germline): KGHSH, LQKENI. Trimming removed 4 bases from V and 4 bases from J, with 16 bases in between. CDR3 amino acids: CASSLETGTFYGYTF. CDR3 DNA: TGTGCCAGCTCACTAGAAACAGGGACCTTCTATGGCTACACCTTC. Drawing the rest from reference TRBV18 and TRBJ1-2, the complete variable domain is NAGVMQNPRHLVRRRGQEARLRCSPMKGHSHVYWYRQLPEEGLKFMVYLQKENIIDESGMPKERFSAEFPKEGPSILRIQQVVRGDSAAYFCASSLETGTFYGYTFGSGTRLTVV.

Only a few counts were recorded for this clonotype. The chain combines TRBV11-3 with TRBJ2-3; D remains ambiguous. V was pared by 5 bases and J by 1 base, with 10 bases between. There are 14 residues in the CDR3. Germline CDR1 is SGHNT and CDR2 is YENEEA. The CDR3 is CASSHSGRTDTQYF. The CDR3 region has the DNA TGTGCCAGCAGCCATTCGGGTCGCACAGATACGCAGTATTTT.